Below are 16 T cell receptor beta chains sequenced from a single sample in a study of T cells in Graves' hyperthyroidism and ophthalmopathy. It was RNA transcripts that yielded the amplified TCR beta CDR3 regions. The study used the HTBI primer set for a first-round RT-PCR of the TCR CDR3. TCRdb passed the multiplex PCR reads through MiXCR, listing each CDR3 protein once. The sample includes over 450,000 distinct CDR3 sequences, more than 15% of them seen just once. Sequencing was carried out using blood. These receptors were obtained from a woman under 30 with Graves' ophthalmopathy.

The chain is built from TRBV20-1 and TRBJ1-5, with TRBD1 identical over 9 bases. With V trimmed by 2 bases and J by 4 bases, 3 bases remained unmatched. This CDR3 has 14 residues. The germline gives CDR1 DFQATT, CDR2 SNEGSKA (reference sequence). In nucleotides, the CDR3 is TGCAGTGCTAGAAAGACAGGGGGAAATCAGCCCCAGCATTTT. Translated, it gives CSARKTGGNQPQHF.

The sample holds a few counts of this clonotype. The chain is built from TRBV20-1 and TRBJ1-1; D is ambiguous. CDR3 length: 12 amino acids. Germline V gene sequence: CDR1 DFQATT, CDR2 SNEGSKA (reference sequence). The CDR3 DNA reads as TGCCATGGGAGGGCTCTAGGGACTGAAGCTTTCTTT. Translation: CHGRALGTEAFF.

The CDR3 here is CASSTGAGGYPCTF. CDR3 coding DNA: TGTGCCAGCAGCACCGGGGCAGGGGGCTACCCTTGTACCTTC. The V and J genes are TRBV12-3 or TRBV12-4 and TRBJ1-2, with TRBD1 matching over 8 bases. The CDR3 totals 14 residues. Trimming at V came to 6 bases and at J to 14 bases, leaving 17 bases not matched to a gene.

The table lists this clonotype with a few counts. V and J are TRBV30 and TRBJ1-2; the D gene is possibly TRBD1 (5 bases). Germline V gene sequence: CDR1 GTSNPN, CDR2 SVGIG (reference sequence). The CDR3 sequence is 15 residues long. V lost 3 bases and J 6 bases, leaving 20 bases between the germline ends. CDR3: CAWSGQLEPLNGYTF. For the CDR3, the DNA is TGTGCCTGGAGCGGACAACTGGAACCCTTAAATGGCTACACCTTC.

The chain employs TRBV14 and TRBJ1-4, with D perhaps matching TRBD1 (5 bases). The CDR3 contains 12 residues. Deletions cut 4 bases from V and 12 bases from J, with 12 bases between. Looked up from germline, CDR1 is SGHDN and CDR2 is FVKESK. In nucleotides, the CDR3 is TGTGCCAGCAGCCCAAGCAGGGCAGAACTGTTTTTT. It encodes CASSPSRAELFF.

This clonotype has ten or more counts. The gene calls are TRBV3-1 and TRBJ1-1, with 7 bases that match TRBD1. The length of the CDR3 is 14 residues. With V trimmed by 1 base and J by 4 bases, 3 bases remained unmatched. Germline V gives CDR1 LGHDT, CDR2 YNNKEL (reference sequence). CDR3 bases: TGTGCCAGCAGCCAAGTCAGGGGGGGCACTGAAGCTTTCTTT. As protein: CASSQVRGGTEAFF.

This clonotype was observed at least ten times. This chain links TRBV3-1 with TRBJ2-1, with D unclear. CDR1 LGHDT and CDR2 YNNKEL come from the germline V gene (reference sequence). Trimming cost V 0 bases and J 0 bases, with 9 bases left between them. The CDR3 extends over 16 amino acids. The DNA for the CDR3 is TGTGCCAGCAGCCAAGATGGAGTTAGCTCCTACAATGAGCAGTTCTTC. The encoded protein is CASSQDGVSSYNEQFF.

The chain has TRBV6-1 and TRBJ1-6; 9 bases match TRBD1. Germline values: CDR1 MNHNS, CDR2 SASEGT. After removal of 6 bases from V and 5 bases from J, the junction contained 8 bases not matched to a gene. The CDR3 totals 16 residues. CDR3 in amino acids: CASSRTGEIDNSPLHF. The CDR3 nucleotides read TGTGCCAGCAGCCGGACAGGGGAAATCGATAATTCACCCCTCCACTTT.

The gene calls are TRBV12-3 or TRBV12-4 and TRBJ1-2; D is uncertain. V lost 3 bases, J lost 2 bases, and 7 bases lay in between. The CDR3 contains 13 residues. As DNA, the CDR3 is TGTGCCAGCAGTTTTAAGTTAAACTATGGCTACACCTTC. Protein sequence: CASSFKLNYGYTF.

This clonotype has a count of ten or more. This chain joins TRBV7-8 and TRBJ1-5; D uncertain. Germline assignment: CDR1 SGHVS and CDR2 FQNEAQ. CDR3 length equals 14 residues. V was trimmed by 5 bases and J by 10 bases, leaving 18 bases between them. CDR3 in amino acids: CASSPQRTGGPQHF. In nucleotides, the CDR3 is TGTGCCAGCAGCCCTCAAAGGACCGGCGGCCCCCAGCATTTT.

Many counts were recorded for this clonotype. The chain couples TRBV6-1 to TRBJ1-3; D unresolved. Trimming took off 5 bases at V and 4 bases at J, with 12 bases between the two ends. The germline CDR1 and CDR2 sequences are MNHNS and SASEGT. The CDR3 covers 14 residues. For the CDR3, the DNA is TGTGCCAGCAGTTATCGGGCGATAGGAAACACCATATATTTT. Translating it yields CASSYRAIGNTIYF.

This rearrangement joins TRBV15 to TRBJ1-1; TRBD1 is a possible D gene (5 bases). V shed 1 base and J shed 7 bases, with 13 bases lying between them. CDR3 length equals 14 residues. CDR1 and CDR2 from the germline V gene are LNHNV and YYDKDF (reference sequence). The CDR3 DNA follows: TGTGCCACCAGCAGAGCGGGACGTACCATTGAAGCTTTCTTT. Amino acid sequence: CATSRAGRTIEAFF.

In the case of this clonotype: Compared with germline, one end of the junction differs, possibly owing to a read error. The V gene is TRBV27, the J gene TRBJ2-3, with TRBD1 as a possible D gene (7 bases). The CDR3 is made up of 16 amino acids. Looked up from germline, CDR1 is MNHEY and CDR2 is SMNVEV (reference sequence). The CDR3 bases are TGTGCCAGCAGGCCGTTGGGGGGCATGGGGACAGTTACGCAGTATTTT. This sequence encodes CASRPLGGMGTVTQYF.

The CDR3 DNA is TGCAGTGCTAGTTGGGGGGAATCACCCCTCCACTTT. This sequence encodes CSASWGESPLHF. V is TRBV20-1 and J is TRBJ1-6; the D gene is possibly TRBD1 (5 bases). Trimming took off 3 bases at V and 10 bases at J, with 10 bases between the two ends. Germline lookup yields CDR1 DFQATT and CDR2 SNEGSKA (reference sequence). This CDR3 is 12 amino acids long.

This clonotype was seen many times. The chain combines TRBV7-9 with TRBJ2-5; D possibly matches TRBD1 or TRBD2 (5 bases each). Between the trimmed V and J ends, which lost 5 bases and 2 bases, there was a span of 15 bases. This CDR3 spans 15 amino acids. CDR1 SEHNR and CDR2 FQNEAQ come from the germline V gene (reference sequence). CDR3 bases: TGTGCCAGCAGCCCGGCGGGCAGACAGCAAGAGACCCAGTACTTC. It is translated as CASSPAGRQQETQYF.

This clonotype was observed at least ten times. The chain couples TRBV2 to TRBJ1-1, with D maybe TRBD1 (5 bases). V was pared by 6 bases and J by 1 base, with 12 bases between. Germline loops: CDR1 SNHLY, CDR2 FYNNEI. The CDR3 consists of 14 residues. In DNA, the CDR3 is TGTGCCAGCAGGGGGGGGGAGGCGAACACTGAAGCTTTCTTT. Encoded protein: CASRGGEANTEAFF. Drawing the rest from reference TRBV2 and TRBJ1-1, the complete variable domain is EPEVTQTPSHQVTQMGQEVILRCVPISNHLYFYWYRQILGQKVEFLVSFYNNEISEKSEIFDDQFSVERPDGSNFTLKIRSTKLEDSAMYFCASRGGEANTEAFFGQGTRLTVV.